The T cell receptor beta chain under discussion was sequenced for a study of T cell responses to AZD1222 COVID-19 vaccine (dated by TCRdb to about 2021). A note on the overall study: AZD1222 recipients whose second dose came at about 4 weeks and those whose second dose came at about 12 weeks were combined into one group, since spike-specific TCR depth and breadth did not differ between the two schedules. A total of 230 to 250 trial participants underwent TCR sequencing, of whom about 200 had received two doses of AZD1222 and about 26 had received two doses of the MenACWY control vaccine. Enrollment into the trials was organized by age into subgroups of 18-55, 56-69 and 70-plus years, and those subgroups contained approximately 150, 30 and 60 TCR-sequenced participants, respectively. The paper's findings and limits, for the study overall: The 56-69-year group was small, and its depth increase did not reach significance, likely because of low power. Participants were mostly white British and included more females than males, and it was suggested by the authors that clonal diversity may have been underestimated. Conclusions about previously exposed vaccinees were limited because only six AZD1222 recipients were SARS-CoV-2 seropositive at baseline. Reportedly, almost half of the unique spike-specific TCRs recognized epitopes lying outside the regions that are mutated in the B.1.351 and B.1.1.7 variants. Vaccine-associated CD4 TCRs spanned the whole spike protein, with dominant responses in regions 160-218 and 743-854. No day 14 peak-response samples were available, so repertoires were characterized only after the peak T cell response. After two AZD1222 doses, both the breadth and the depth of spike-specific TCRs were significantly higher than at day 0 and than in MenACWY recipients.

The sample's time point, from its label and the paper: baseline before first vaccination. Vaccinee samples were obtained from the UK trials COV001 and COV002, which included a single-blind randomized controlled phase 2/3 trial of AZD1222 (ChAdOx1 nCoV-19) in healthy adults. For TCRbeta chain sequencing, PBMC samples were collected from trial participants at day 0 and at day 28 after the second dose. This clone occurred once. Its antigen target is currently unknown. No much larger clone exists at a distance of one base, and base qualities are not known. From the cysteine through the phenylalanine, the CDR3 covers 15 amino acids. Only the CDR3 region is kept as DNA, spanning 45 bases read in frame from base 1. V is cut by 3 bases and J by 0 bases, and the space between the germline ends is 12 bases. CDR1 is given as SGHRS and CDR2 as YFSETQ, both from the germline V gene. The CDR3 regions of human TCRbeta chains were subjected to immunosequencing. The published analysis was carried out like this. TCRs in the repertoires were matched against a reference library of SARS-CoV-2-specific TCRs that had been generated with the MIRA antigen-specificity platform. Breadth was defined as the fraction of unique TCRs that were SARS-CoV-2-associated. Depth was defined as the fraction of total T cells that were SARS-CoV-2-associated. Using the MIRA data, each spike-specific TCR was mapped to the spike region that the TCR reacts to and placed in a CD4 or CD8 class. Log10-transformed breadth and depth values were compared by one-way ANOVA with Sidak's multiple comparisons tests. The source is immuneACCESS, and TCRdb retained only in-frame sequences with V and J called. Part of the clones is not carried over; for the studies checked, unresolved V genes explain less than half of this, and the remainder is unexplained. V and J calls and clone size are given by that table; D and trimming were obtained from the DNA. Here the sample has 100,000 to 150,000 clones; roughly 90% occur a single time. The top ten hold under 1.2% of the sample.

This material consisted of peripheral blood, taken on day 0 of AZD1222 vaccination. The chain uses TRBV5-1 and TRBJ1-1; a tentative D call is TRBD1 (5 bases match). The sequence came from an adult in good health. The DNA sequence reads TGCGCCAGCAGCTCCCAAACAGGAATGAACACTGAAGCTTTCTTT. Its protein is CASSSQTGMNTEAFF. With the portions outside the CDR3 filled from the reference TRBV5-1 and TRBJ1-1 genes, the complete variable region becomes KAGVTQTPRYLIKTRGQQVTLSCSPISGHRSVSWYQQTPGQGLQFLFEYFSETQRNKGNFPGRFSGRQFSNSRSEMNVSTLELGDSALYLCASSSQTGMNTEAFFGQGTRLTVV.